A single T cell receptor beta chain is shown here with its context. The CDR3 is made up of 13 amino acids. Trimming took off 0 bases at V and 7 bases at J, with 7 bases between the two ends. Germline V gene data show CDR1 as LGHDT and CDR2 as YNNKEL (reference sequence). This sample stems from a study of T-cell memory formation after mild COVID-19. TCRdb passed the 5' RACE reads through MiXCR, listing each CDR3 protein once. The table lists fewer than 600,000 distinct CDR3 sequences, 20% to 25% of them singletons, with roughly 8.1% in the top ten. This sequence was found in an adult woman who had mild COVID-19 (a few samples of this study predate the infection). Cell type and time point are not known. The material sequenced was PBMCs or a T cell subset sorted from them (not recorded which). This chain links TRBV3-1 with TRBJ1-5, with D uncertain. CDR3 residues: CASSQDGRQPQHF. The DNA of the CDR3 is TGTGCCAGCAGCCAAGATGGGAGACAGCCCCAGCATTTT.